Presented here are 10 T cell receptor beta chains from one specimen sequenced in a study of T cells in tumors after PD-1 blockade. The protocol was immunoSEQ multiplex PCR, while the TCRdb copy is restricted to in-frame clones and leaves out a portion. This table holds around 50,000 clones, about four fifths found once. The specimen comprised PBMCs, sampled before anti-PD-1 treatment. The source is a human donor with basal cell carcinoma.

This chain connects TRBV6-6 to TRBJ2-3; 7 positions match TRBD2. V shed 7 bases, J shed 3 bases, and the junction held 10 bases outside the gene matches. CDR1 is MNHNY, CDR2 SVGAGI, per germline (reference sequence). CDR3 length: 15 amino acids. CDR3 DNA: TGTGCCAGCACTCCCGGGGGGAGCGTTACAGATACGCAGTATTTT. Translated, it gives CASTPGGSVTDTQYF.

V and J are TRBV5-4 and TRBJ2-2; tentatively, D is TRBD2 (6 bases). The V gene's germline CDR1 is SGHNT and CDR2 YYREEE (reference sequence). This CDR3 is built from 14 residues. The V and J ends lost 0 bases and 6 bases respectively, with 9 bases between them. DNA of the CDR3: TGTGCCAGCAGCTTGGCGGGAGACCCCGGGGAGCTGTTTTTT. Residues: CASSLAGDPGELFF.

The CDR3 sequence: CASSLGRGRYGYTF. The CDR3 coding sequence is TGTGCCAGCAGCTTAGGCCGGGGGCGGTATGGCTACACCTTC. V gene TRBV5-5 combines with J gene TRBJ1-2; possible D gene TRBD1, 6 bases. Trimming took 2 bases from V and 5 from J, leaving 13 bases between them. Germline V CDR1 and CDR2: SGHKS, YYEKEE (reference sequence). The CDR3 is 14 amino acids.

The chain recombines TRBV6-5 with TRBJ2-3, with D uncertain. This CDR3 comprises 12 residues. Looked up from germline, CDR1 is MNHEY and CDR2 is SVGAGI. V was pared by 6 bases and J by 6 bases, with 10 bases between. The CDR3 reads CASSTRPDTQYF. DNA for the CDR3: TGTGCCAGCAGCACGCGTCCGGATACGCAGTATTTT.

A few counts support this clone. The CDR3 reads CASSSDRTYEQYF. The CDR3 bases are TGTGCCAGCTCATCGGACAGAACCTACGAGCAGTACTTC. The chain recombines TRBV18 with TRBJ2-7; D is perhaps TRBD1 (6 bases). Germline loops: CDR1 KGHSH, CDR2 LQKENI. The CDR3 is 13 residues long. Trimming removed 5 bases at V and 2 bases at J, with 10 bases between.

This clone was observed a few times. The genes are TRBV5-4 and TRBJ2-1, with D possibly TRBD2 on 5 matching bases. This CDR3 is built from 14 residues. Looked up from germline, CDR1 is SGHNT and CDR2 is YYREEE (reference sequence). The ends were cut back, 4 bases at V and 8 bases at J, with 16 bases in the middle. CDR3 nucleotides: TGTGCCAGCAGCCCCGAGCCTAGCTGGGATGAGCAGTTCTTC. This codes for CASSPEPSWDEQFF.

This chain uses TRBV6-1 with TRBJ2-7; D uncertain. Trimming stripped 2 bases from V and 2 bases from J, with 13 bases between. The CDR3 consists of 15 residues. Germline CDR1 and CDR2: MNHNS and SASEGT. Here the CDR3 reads CASSERVGFTYEQYF. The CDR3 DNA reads TGTGCCAGCAGTGAACGGGTTGGCTTCACCTACGAGCAGTACTTC.

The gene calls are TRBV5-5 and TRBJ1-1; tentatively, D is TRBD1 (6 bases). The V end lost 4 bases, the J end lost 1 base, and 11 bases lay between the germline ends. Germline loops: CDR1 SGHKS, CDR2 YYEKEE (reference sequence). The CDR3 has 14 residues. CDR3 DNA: TGTGCCAGCAGCACGACAGGACAGAACACTGAAGCTTTCTTT. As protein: CASSTTGQNTEAFF.

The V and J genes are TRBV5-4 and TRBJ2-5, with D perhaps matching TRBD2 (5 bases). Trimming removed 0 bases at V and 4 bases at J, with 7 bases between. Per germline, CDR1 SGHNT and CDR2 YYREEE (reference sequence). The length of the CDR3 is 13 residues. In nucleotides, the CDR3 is TGTGCCAGCAGCTTGGCCGAGGGAGAGACCCAGTACTTC. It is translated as CASSLAEGETQYF.

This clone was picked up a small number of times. Written as DNA, the CDR3 is TGTGCCAGCAGTAGATTGCGGTATGGCTACACCTTC. Its translation: CASSRLRYGYTF. This chain joins TRBV28 and TRBJ1-2; D is unclear. Germline CDR1 MDHEN, CDR2 SYDVKM. The CDR3 is 12 residues long. Trimming took 5 bases from V and 5 from J, leaving 9 bases between them.